These T cell receptor beta chains were read from a single sample in a study of CD8 T cells in Susac syndrome. TCRdb reprocessed the immunoSEQ multiplex PCR reads via MiXCR and lists one record per CDR3 protein. This table has under 150,000 distinct CDR3 sequences, approximately 89% appearing once. The sample consisted of CD8+ T cells from PBMCs. The receptor source for this set is a human donor with multiple sclerosis. CDR3s include the opening cysteine and the closing phenylalanine or tryptophan. Each record gives: D gene, J gene, clone size, V gene, CDR3 protein, CDR3 DNA. The D gene is left open where the match is weak. Size tells how often a clone was seen (once, few, many) or the class of an expanded clone, and some rows leave it out.

>-|TRBJ1-1|-|TRBV7-9
CASSILHGMNTEAFF
TGTGCCAGCAGCATACTACACGGGATGAACACTGAAGCTTTCTTT
>-|TRBJ2-6|-|TRBV12-3/TRBV12-4
CASQEGTGGANVLTF
TGTGCCAGCCAGGAGGGGACGGGCGGGGCCAACGTCCTGACTTTC
>-|TRBJ1-1|-|TRBV5-6
CASSYLEGTEAFF
TGTGCCAGCAGCTACCTGGAAGGGACTGAAGCTTTCTTT
>-|TRBJ1-2|-|TRBV12-3/TRBV12-4
CASRTLGFYYTF
TGTGCCAGCAGGACCCTGGGATTTTACTACACCTTC
>TRBD2|TRBJ2-7|-|TRBV10-3
CAVGTSGRYEQYF
TGTGCCGTGGGGACTAGCGGGCGTTACGAGCAGTACTTC
>TRBD2|TRBJ2-2|-|TRBV27
CASSLISGTLTGELFF
TGTGCCAGCAGTTTAATTAGCGGGACCCTGACCGGGGAGCTGTTTTTT
>-|TRBJ1-5|-|TRBV19
CASNGDVLSNQPQHF
TGTGCCAGTAATGGGGACGTGTTGAGCAATCAGCCCCAGCATTTT
>-|TRBJ1-4|-|TRBV7-9
CASSLTFKKLFF
TGTGCCAGCAGCTTAACATTCAAGAAACTGTTTTTT
>TRBD2|TRBJ2-7|-|TRBV12-3/TRBV12-4
CASGGRGGEQYF
TGTGCCAGCGGCGGGAGAGGAGGCGAGCAGTACTTC
>-|TRBJ2-3|-|TRBV7-2
CASSYGVVPDTQYF
TGTGCCAGCAGCTATGGGGTAGTCCCAGATACGCAGTATTTT
>-|TRBJ1-1|-|TRBV6-2/TRBV6-3
CASSYGPPRTEAFF
TGTGCCAGCAGTTACGGGCCCCCGAGAACTGAAGCTTTCTTT
>-|TRBJ1-1|-|TRBV5-1
CASSHPGTLMGDTEAFF
TGCGCCAGCAGCCACCCCGGGACACTCATGGGTGACACTGAAGCTTTCTTT
>TRBD2|TRBJ2-1|-|TRBV4-3
CASSPYDTGEGPNEQFF
TGCGCCAGCAGTCCCTATGATACGGGGGAGGGCCCCAATGAGCAGTTCTTC
>TRBD2|TRBJ2-3|-|TRBV7-9
CASSYGTSGTTDTQYF
TGTGCCAGCAGCTACGGGACTAGCGGGACGACAGATACGCAGTATTTT
>-|TRBJ2-1|-|TRBV27
CASSFLTSYNEQFF
TGTGCCAGCAGTTTCCTAACCTCCTACAATGAGCAGTTCTTC
>-|TRBJ2-2|-|TRBV30
CAWSRTTNTGELFF
TGTGCCTGGAGTCGGACAACGAACACCGGGGAGCTGTTTTTT
>-|TRBJ1-1|-|TRBV6-2/TRBV6-3
CASSFEEMNTEAFF
TGTGCCAGCAGTTTTGAGGAGATGAACACTGAAGCTTTCTTT
>TRBD2|TRBJ2-5|-|TRBV7-9
CASSPPVAGGIETQYF
TGTGCCAGCAGCCCCCCGGTAGCGGGAGGGATAGAGACCCAGTACTTC
>-|TRBJ2-5|-|TRBV5-4
CASSADLEETQYF
TGTGCCAGCAGCGCAGACCTGGAAGAGACCCAGTACTTC
>TRBD2|TRBJ2-4|-|TRBV12-3/TRBV12-4
CASSSGLENIQYF
TGTGCCAGCAGTTCCGGACTAGAAAACATTCAGTACTTC
>-|TRBJ1-2|-|TRBV6-5
CASRELIRGSGYTF
TGTGCCAGCAGAGAACTCATAAGGGGCAGTGGCTACACCTTC
>TRBD2|TRBJ2-7|few|TRBV15
CATSRDGGTFYEQYF
TGTGCCACCAGCAGAGACGGGGGGACTTTCTACGAGCAGTACTTC
>TRBD1|TRBJ2-7|-|TRBV6-2/TRBV6-3
CASSGQDRTYEQYF
TGTGCCAGCAGTGGACAGGACAGGACCTACGAGCAGTACTTC
>TRBD1|TRBJ2-1|-|TRBV9
CASSSSQGVLTEQFF
TGTGCCAGCAGCTCCTCCCAGGGGGTTCTAACTGAGCAGTTCTTC
>-|TRBJ1-4|-|TRBV2
CASRTMTNEKLFF
TGTGCCAGCCGTACAATGACTAATGAAAAACTGTTTTTT
>-|TRBJ1-5|-|TRBV9
CASSVGGDYQPQHF
TGTGCCAGCAGCGTAGGGGGAGACTATCAGCCCCAGCATTTT
>-|TRBJ1-1|once|TRBV27
CASSFEGSGTEAFF
TGTGCCAGCAGTTTCGAAGGGTCGGGCACTGAAGCTTTCTTT
>-|TRBJ2-2|-|TRBV30
CAWRPTGELFF
TGTGCCTGGAGGCCCACCGGGGAGCTGTTTTTT
>-|TRBJ2-3|-|TRBV30
CAWSGQWPDTQYF
TGTGCCTGGAGTGGACAGTGGCCAGATACGCAGTATTTT
>-|TRBJ2-4|-|TRBV12-3/TRBV12-4
CASSPGRGAGKDIQYF
TGTGCCAGCAGCCCGGGAAGGGGGGCGGGGAAGGACATTCAGTACTTC
>TRBD2|TRBJ2-7|-|TRBV4-2
CASSQASGRAGYEQYF
TGTGCCAGCAGCCAAGCCAGCGGGAGGGCCGGGTACGAGCAGTACTTC
>-|TRBJ2-7|-|TRBV12-3/TRBV12-4
CASSAESSYEQYF
TGTGCCAGCAGTGCAGAGAGCTCCTACGAGCAGTACTTC
>-|TRBJ2-7|-|TRBV4-1
CASSLWDRAYEQYF
TGCGCCAGCAGCCTTTGGGACCGCGCCTACGAGCAGTACTTC
>-|TRBJ1-1|-|TRBV5-4
CASSLGVPMNTEAFF
TGTGCCAGCAGCTTGGGGGTTCCTATGAACACTGAAGCTTTCTTT
>TRBD2|TRBJ2-1|-|TRBV6-5
CASSYSTGGLNEQFF
TGTGCCAGCAGTTACTCCACGGGAGGCCTCAATGAGCAGTTCTTC
>-|TRBJ2-1|-|TRBV6-5
CASSPPESNEQFF
TGTGCCAGCAGTCCCCCCGAGAGCAATGAGCAGTTCTTC
>-|TRBJ2-7|-|TRBV24-1
CATSEAGTNLVQYF
TGTGCCACCAGTGAAGCCGGGACAAACCTAGTGCAGTACTTC
>-|TRBJ2-2|-|TRBV30
CAWSVLSDTGELFF
TGTGCCTGGAGTGTACTCTCAGACACCGGGGAGCTGTTTTTT
>-|TRBJ2-3|-|TRBV30
CAWRENPDTQYF
TGTGCCTGGAGGGAGAACCCAGATACGCAGTATTTT
>-|TRBJ2-3|-|TRBV7-9
CASIYLAADTQYF
TGTGCCAGCATCTATTTAGCGGCAGATACGCAGTATTTT
>TRBD2|TRBJ2-7|-|TRBV12-3/TRBV12-4
CASSLAGEFSYEQYF
TGTGCCAGCAGTTTGGCGGGAGAGTTCTCCTACGAGCAGTACTTC
>TRBD1|TRBJ2-7|once|TRBV20-1
CSARDYGTDIPHEQYF
TGCAGTGCTAGAGATTACGGGACAGATATCCCCCACGAGCAGTACTTC
>-|TRBJ1-2|-|TRBV11-2
CASSLDLNYGYTF
TGTGCCAGCAGCTTAGACCTGAATTATGGCTACACCTTC
>TRBD2|TRBJ2-5|-|TRBV9
CASSVEASGTLETQYF
TGTGCCAGCAGCGTAGAGGCTAGCGGGACTTTGGAGACCCAGTACTTC
>-|TRBJ1-1|-|TRBV19
CASSIPRTANTEAFF
TGTGCCAGTAGTATCCCCCGGACAGCGAACACTGAAGCTTTCTTT